These T cell receptor beta chains were read from a single sample in a study of vaccination effects on CD4 cells after COVID-19. Their target antigens are unknown. Assay used: immunoSEQ multiplex PCR; TCRdb lists only in-frame clones, some missing. This table has tens of thousands of clones, around 72% appearing once. Material: CD4+ T cells from PBMCs cultured with HCoV-229E spike peptides, obtained before COVID-19 vaccination. Receptors were obtained from a human donor who received a COVID-19 vaccine. CDR3s include the opening cysteine and the closing phenylalanine or tryptophan. A D gene is named only where the DNA matches it firmly. Some rows mark clone size as missing; the rest say once, few, many or name a class of expanded clone.

TRBV5-4	.	TRBJ1-2	few	CASRKQGRNYGYTF	TGTGCCAGCAGAAAACAGGGTAGGAACTATGGCTACACCTTC
TRBV5-1	.	TRBJ2-1	.	CASSLGSGTYNEQFF	TGCGCCAGCAGCTTGGGTAGCGGCACCTACAATGAGCAGTTCTTC
TRBV19	TRBD1	TRBJ1-1	few	CASSIQGAPTEAFF	TGTGCCAGTAGTATACAGGGGGCGCCCACTGAAGCTTTCTTT
TRBV4-2	.	TRBJ2-2	.	CASSQARGTGELFF	TGTGCCAGCAGCCAAGCCAGGGGCACCGGGGAGCTGTTTTTT
TRBV6-1	.	TRBJ1-1	.	CASSDPGTANTEAFF	TGTGCCAGCAGTGACCCCGGGACGGCGAACACTGAAGCTTTCTTT
TRBV6-5	TRBD1	TRBJ1-2	.	CASMSPGGAFGYTF	TGTGCCAGCATGAGTCCAGGGGGCGCCTTTGGCTACACCTTC
TRBV14	TRBD1	TRBJ2-2	.	CASSQYGTGKGAGELFF	TGTGCCAGCAGCCAATACGGGACAGGGAAGGGGGCCGGGGAGCTGTTTTTT
TRBV7-6	TRBD2	TRBJ2-2	.	CASSGLAGEYAGELFF	TGTGCCAGCAGCGGACTAGCGGGAGAATATGCCGGGGAGCTGTTTTTT
TRBV6-6	.	TRBJ1-1	.	CASSYEGGVNTEAFF	TGTGCCAGCAGTTACGAGGGGGGGGTGAACACTGAAGCTTTCTTT
TRBV15	.	TRBJ1-4	.	CATSRDRGAEKLFF	TGTGCCACCAGCAGAGATAGAGGGGCGGAAAAACTGTTTTTT
TRBV2	TRBD1	TRBJ2-7	few	CASRGDSYSYEQYF	TGTGCCAGCAGAGGGGACAGCTACTCCTACGAGCAGTACTTC
TRBV5-5	TRBD1	TRBJ2-7	once	CASGILGQGAQGEQYF	TGTGCCAGCGGCATACTCGGACAGGGGGCGCAAGGCGAGCAGTACTTC
TRBV30	.	TRBJ1-1	few	CAWRRTANTEAFF	TGTGCCTGGAGACGGACGGCGAACACTGAAGCTTTCTTT
TRBV5-1	.	TRBJ2-1	.	CASRPTGYEQFF	TGCGCCAGCAGACCAACAGGGTATGAGCAGTTCTTC
TRBV11-2	TRBD2	TRBJ2-1	.	CASSATLAGNYNEQFF	TGTGCCAGCAGCGCGACGCTAGCGGGTAACTACAATGAGCAGTTCTTC
TRBV6-6	.	TRBJ2-7	once	CASSTRLDRPYEQYF	TGTGCCAGCAGCACCCGACTGGACAGACCCTACGAGCAGTACTTC
TRBV5-1	.	TRBJ2-6	.	CASSLEPNSGANVLTF	TGCGCCAGCAGCTTGGAACCTAACTCTGGGGCCAACGTCCTGACTTTC
TRBV5-1	.	TRBJ1-1	.	CASSLGPANTEAFF	TGCGCCAGCAGCTTGGGCCCGGCGAACACTGAAGCTTTCTTT
TRBV27	TRBD1	TRBJ1-4	.	CASSHGQGGEKLFF	TGTGCCAGCAGTCACGGACAGGGCGGTGAAAAACTGTTTTTT
TRBV5-8	TRBD2	TRBJ2-3	.	CASRSASGSGTDTQYF	TGTGCCAGCAGGTCGGCTAGCGGGAGTGGCACAGATACGCAGTATTTT
TRBV24-1	TRBD2	TRBJ2-3	.	CATSEQASGGRTDTQYF	TGTGCCACCAGTGAGCAAGCTAGCGGGGGCCGCACAGATACGCAGTATTTT
TRBV3-1/TRBV3-2	.	TRBJ1-2	.	CASSPLGSAYGYTF	TGTGCCAGCAGCCCGTTAGGGTCGGCGTATGGCTACACCTTC
TRBV11-2	.	TRBJ2-7	.	CASSLGGGYEQYF	TGTGCCAGCAGCTTAGGAGGTGGTTACGAGCAGTACTTC
TRBV5-1	.	TRBJ2-3	.	CASSLDGARADTQYF	TGCGCCAGCAGCTTGGATGGGGCTCGGGCAGATACGCAGTATTTT
TRBV3-1/TRBV3-2	TRBD1	TRBJ1-5	few	CASSQGAGGNQPQHF	TGTGCCAGCAGCCAAGGCGCAGGGGGGAATCAGCCCCAGCATTTT
TRBV27	.	TRBJ1-1	once	CASSLEAGLYPNEAFF	TGTGCCAGCAGTTTGGAAGCCGGCCTTTACCCCAATGAAGCTTTCTTT
TRBV19	TRBD1	TRBJ1-2	.	CASSIGAGGVVDGYTF	TGTGCCAGTAGTATAGGTGCAGGGGGCGTCGTGGATGGCTACACCTTC
TRBV5-1	.	TRBJ2-5	.	CASSLALLDDETQYF	TGCGCCAGCAGCTTGGCACTCTTGGACGACGAGACCCAGTACTTC
TRBV29-1	.	TRBJ1-4	.	CSGARASNEKLFF	TGCAGCGGGGCCAGGGCTAGTAATGAAAAACTGTTTTTT
TRBV30	.	TRBJ2-7	.	CAWGRTVFGELYF	TGTGCCTGGGGCCGGACAGTATTCGGTGAGCTGTACTTC
TRBV10-3	.	TRBJ2-1	.	CAISESAGLFGNEQFF	TGTGCCATCAGTGAGTCGGCAGGGTTATTCGGCAATGAGCAGTTCTTC
TRBV2	.	TRBJ2-5	.	CASSIPGRERTQYF	TGTGCCAGCAGCATACCGGGACGGGAGAGAACCCAGTACTTC